These 32 T cell receptor beta chains were all obtained from the same sample, sequenced in a study of cytomegalovirus exposure and HLA in healthy donors. The PCR was carried out with 60 Vbeta primers and 13 Jbeta primers. The data were produced by immunoSEQ multiplex PCR, yet TCRdb's version contains in-frame clones alone and is incomplete. The sample contains fewer than 110,000 clones, more than 75% of which appear only once. The specimen was PBMCs. Receptor source: a woman aged 18 to 35 in good health and CMV-seropositive.

V is TRBV18 and J is TRBJ1-2; perhaps TRBD1 as D (6 bases). Trimming removed 3 bases at V and 4 bases at J, with 15 bases between. Germline V lookup: CDR1 KGHSH, CDR2 LQKENI. This CDR3 is built from 15 residues. The CDR3 is CASSPTEGEGYGYTF. The CDR3 coding sequence is TGTGCCAGCTCACCGACCGAGGGGGAGGGCTATGGCTACACCTTC.

J is TRBJ2-1 and V is TRBV9; TRBD2 agrees at 14 bases. V lost 7 bases and J lost 1; bases outside the gene matches: 7. The germline gives CDR1 SGDLS, CDR2 YYNGEE. The CDR3 spans 17 residues. CDR3: CASAGLAGAKSYNEQFF. The DNA for the CDR3 is TGTGCCAGCGCGGGACTAGCGGGGGCTAAATCCTACAATGAGCAGTTCTTC. The full variable domain, completed using reference TRBV9 and TRBJ2-1, is DSGVTQTPKHLITATGQRVTLRCSPRSGDLSVYWYQQSLDQGLQFLIQYYNGEERAKGNILERFSAQQFPDLHSELNLSSLELGDSALYFCASAGLAGAKSYNEQFFGPGTRLTVL.

The chain recombines TRBV18 with TRBJ2-3, with 9 bases matching TRBD2. The length of the CDR3 is 16 residues. Germline assignment: CDR1 KGHSH and CDR2 LQKENI. J was trimmed by 2 bases and V by 0 bases; bases with no gene match: 3. The CDR3 sequence is CASSPPAGGLTDTQYF. The CDR3 DNA reads as TGTGCCAGCTCACCACCAGCGGGAGGTCTCACAGATACGCAGTATTTT.

The chain employs TRBV11-2 and TRBJ2-7, with D maybe TRBD2 (5 bases). Per germline, CDR1 SGHAT and CDR2 FQNNGV. The V end was cut by 4 bases, the J end by 5 bases, with 18 bases between. The CDR3 is made up of 15 amino acids. The CDR3 region is CASSSLVRDLHEQYF. The CDR3 nucleotides read TGTGCCAGCAGCTCATTAGTTCGGGATCTCCACGAGCAGTACTTC.

This clone was seen more than once but under ten times. The chain carries TRBV5-1 and TRBJ2-3, with D maybe TRBD2 (6 bases). V lost 3 bases to trimming and J lost 2 bases, with 16 bases between them. This CDR3 spans 16 amino acids. Germline V gene sequence: CDR1 SGHRS, CDR2 YFSETQ. The CDR3 sequence: CASSSRTIQNTDTQYF. The CDR3 DNA reads as TGCGCCAGCAGCTCCCGGACTATACAGAACACAGATACGCAGTATTTT. Full variable domain (remainder filled in from reference TRBV5-1 and TRBJ2-3): KAGVTQTPRYLIKTRGQQVTLSCSPISGHRSVSWYQQTPGQGLQFLFEYFSETQRNKGNFPGRFSGRQFSNSRSEMNVSTLELGDSALYLCASSSRTIQNTDTQYFGPGTRLTVL.

The chain employs TRBV19 and TRBJ1-1, with TRBD1 matching over 7 bases. With V trimmed by 1 base and J by 10 bases, 6 bases remained unmatched. From germline, CDR1 is LNHDA and CDR2 SQIVND (reference sequence). The CDR3 has 13 amino acids. CDR3 sequence reads: CASSIVGQGGAFF. For the CDR3, the DNA is TGTGCCAGTAGTATAGTGGGGCAGGGGGGAGCTTTCTTT.

The V and J genes are TRBV7-9 and TRBJ2-3; D call uncertain. Germline-derived CDR1 and CDR2 are SEHNR and FQNEAQ (reference sequence). The CDR3 consists of 17 residues. V was shortened by 1 base and J by 0 bases, with 14 bases between the two germline ends. This chain's CDR3 is CASSLDGWRGSTDTQYF. The CDR3 nucleotides read TGTGCCAGCAGCTTAGATGGGTGGAGAGGAAGCACAGATACGCAGTATTTT.

This sequence joins TRBV7-3 and TRBJ2-1; 8 bases agree with TRBD1. Germline loops: CDR1 SGHTA, CDR2 FQGTGA. This CDR3 has 14 amino acids. J was trimmed by 7 bases and V by 5 bases; bases with no gene match: 7. CDR3 region: CASSRTGGWNEQFF. DNA of the CDR3: TGTGCCAGCAGCCGAACAGGGGGATGGAATGAGCAGTTCTTC.

Only a few counts were recorded for this clone. The chain uses TRBV6-5 and TRBJ1-1; the D is unclear. CDR1 is MNHEY, CDR2 SVGAGI, per germline. The V and J ends lost 0 bases and 4 bases respectively, with 9 bases between them. The CDR3 runs 14 residues. In DNA form, the CDR3 reads TGTGCCAGCAGTTACTCGATTAGCGGCACTGAAGCTTTCTTT. It translates to CASSYSISGTEAFF.

The chain uses TRBV27 and TRBJ1-2; 7 bases align to TRBD1. The V and J ends lost 0 bases and 7 bases, in that order; junction bases with no gene match: 5. The CDR3 covers 14 residues. In germline, CDR1 is MNHEY, CDR2 SMNVEV (reference sequence). The CDR3 DNA follows: TGTGCCAGCAGTTTATCCGGCAGGGGGGTTGGCTACACCTTC. Translated: CASSLSGRGVGYTF.

The genes are TRBV29-1 and TRBJ2-1, with D perhaps TRBD1 (5 bases). Germline V gene lookup returns CDR1 SQVTM and CDR2 ANQGSEA. The V gene lost 2 bases and the J gene lost 1 base, with 9 bases spanning the gap. There are 14 residues in the CDR3. CDR3 sequence: CSVERGRSYNEQFF. CDR3 DNA: TGCAGCGTTGAAAGGGGTCGGTCCTACAATGAGCAGTTCTTC.

This chain uses TRBV25-1 with TRBJ2-1, with 8 bases fitting TRBD2. V gave up 5 bases and J gave up 5 bases; unmatched junction bases: 8. The V gene's germline CDR1 is MGHDK and CDR2 SYGVNS. CDR3 size: 15 residues. CDR3 amino acids: CASSSTSGINNEQFF. The CDR3 region has the DNA TGTGCCAGCAGTTCTACTAGCGGAATTAACAATGAGCAGTTCTTC.

V gene TRBV11-2 combines with J gene TRBJ2-7; 7 positions match TRBD1. Germline lookup yields CDR1 SGHAT and CDR2 FQNNGV. With V trimmed by 5 bases and J by 6 bases, 16 bases remained unmatched. The CDR3 is 16 residues long. The CDR3 sequence: CASSESWGRGIFEQYF. The CDR3 region has the DNA TGTGCCAGCAGCGAATCTTGGGGCAGGGGGATATTCGAGCAGTACTTC.

This chain connects TRBV6-6 to TRBJ1-1; the match to TRBD1 covers 10 bases. There are 15 residues in the CDR3. From germline, CDR1 is MNHNY and CDR2 SVGAGI (reference sequence). V was clipped by 2 bases and J by 4 bases; unmatched bases: 4. The CDR3 region has the DNA TGTGCCAGCAGTTACGGCGGGACAGGGGTCACTGAAGCTTTCTTT. It translates to CASSYGGTGVTEAFF.

This clone was observed a single time. This chain links TRBV2 with TRBJ1-2, with D unclear. The CDR3 loop spans 15 amino acids. V was clipped by 5 bases and J by 0 bases, with 13 bases between them. Germline V gene sequence: CDR1 SNHLY, CDR2 FYNNEI. CDR3 loop: CASSYTLGSNYGYTF. The CDR3 bases are TGTGCCAGCAGTTATACATTGGGCTCTAACTATGGCTACACCTTC.

Only a few counts were recorded for this clone. The chain has TRBV5-1 and TRBJ2-3; D unresolved. CDR1 and CDR2 (germline): SGHRS, YFSETQ. V was clipped by 0 bases and J by 1 base, with 6 bases between them. CDR3 length equals 14 residues. CDR3 sequence reads: CASSLELGTDTQYF. In nucleotides, the CDR3 is TGCGCCAGCAGCTTGGAACTGGGCACAGATACGCAGTATTTT.

This rearrangement joins TRBV9 to TRBJ2-7; weak D call: TRBD1 (5 bases). CDR1 is SGDLS, CDR2 YYNGEE, per germline. V lost 0 bases to trimming and J lost 2 bases, with 9 bases between them. This CDR3 has 14 residues. The CDR3 loop is CASSVGSGTYEQYF. CDR3 in DNA: TGTGCCAGCAGCGTAGGGTCAGGGACCTACGAGCAGTACTTC. Drawing the rest from reference TRBV9 and TRBJ2-7, the complete variable domain is DSGVTQTPKHLITATGQRVTLRCSPRSGDLSVYWYQQSLDQGLQFLIQYYNGEERAKGNILERFSAQQFPDLHSELNLSSLELGDSALYFCASSVGSGTYEQYFGPGTRLTVT.

This sequence joins TRBV18 and TRBJ2-3; D gene unclear. V was trimmed by 3 bases and J by 2 bases, leaving 12 bases between them. Germline loops: CDR1 KGHSH, CDR2 LQKENI. The CDR3 has 15 residues. CDR3 sequence reads: CASSPPEPSTDTQYF. The CDR3 DNA follows: TGTGCCAGCTCACCTCCGGAGCCTTCCACAGATACGCAGTATTTT.

The chain carries TRBV10-3 and TRBJ1-4, with TRBD1 as a possible D gene (6 bases). Trimming took 3 bases from V and 4 from J, leaving 12 bases between them. CDR1 is ENHRY and CDR2 is SYGVKD in the germline V gene. This CDR3 region has 15 residues. The CDR3 loop reads CAISDRGRVNEKLFF. CDR3 coding DNA: TGTGCCATCAGTGACAGGGGAAGGGTTAATGAAAAACTGTTTTTT.

The rearrangement joins TRBV19 to TRBJ1-5; no clear D gene. V was clipped by 2 bases and J by 6 bases, with 11 bases between them. The CDR3 covers 14 residues. Per germline, CDR1 LNHDA and CDR2 SQIVND (reference sequence). CDR3 loop: CASSIREVSQPQHF. In DNA, the CDR3 is TGTGCCAGTAGTATACGAGAGGTTTCTCAGCCCCAGCATTTT. Drawing the rest from reference TRBV19 and TRBJ1-5, the complete variable domain is DGGITQSPKYLFRKEGQNVTLSCEQNLNHDAMYWYRQDPGQGLRLIYYSQIVNDFQKGDIAEGYSVSREKKESFPLTVTSAQKNPTAFYLCASSIREVSQPQHFGDGTRLSIL.

This clone was found a few times. The V and J genes are TRBV11-3 and TRBJ2-2; TRBD1 aligns across 9 bases. V lost 7 bases to trimming and J lost 4 bases; unmatched junction nucleotides: 4. The CDR3 covers 14 residues. In germline, CDR1 is SGHNT, CDR2 YENEEA. The CDR3 sequence is CASKGQGTTGELFF. Written as DNA, the CDR3 is TGTGCCAGCAAGGGACAGGGAACCACCGGGGAGCTGTTTTTT.

V usage is TRBV4-3 and J usage is TRBJ2-1, with TRBD2 matching over 13 bases. This CDR3 region has 15 residues. Germline CDR1 and CDR2: LGHNA and YSLEER. V dropped 4 bases and J dropped 5; count of bases not matched to a gene: 2. CDR3 region: CASSRGTSGNNEQFF. The CDR3, as DNA: TGCGCCAGCAGCCGGGGGACTAGCGGGAACAATGAGCAGTTCTTC.

The V and J genes are TRBV28 and TRBJ2-3; 13 bases are shared with TRBD2. The CDR3 spans 15 residues. Germline loops: CDR1 MDHEN, CDR2 SYDVKM. J lost 4 bases, V lost 10 bases, and 8 bases had no gene match. The CDR3, as DNA: TGTGCCACCTGGACTAGCGGGAGAAGGGCAGATACGCAGTATTTT. Translated, it gives CATWTSGRRADTQYF.

The V and J genes are TRBV4-1 and TRBJ2-7, with D perhaps matching TRBD2 (5 bases). V was shortened by 6 bases and J by 6 bases, with 12 bases between the two germline ends. Germline CDR1 is MGHRA and CDR2 is YSYEKL. The CDR3 has 12 residues. CDR3 region: CASRGGLSEQYF. CDR3 DNA sequence: TGCGCCAGCAGAGGAGGACTCAGCGAGCAGTACTTC.

The chain combines TRBV6-6 with TRBJ2-3; unclear D gene. The V gene's germline CDR1 is MNHNY and CDR2 SVGAGI (reference sequence). With 8 bases removed from V and 4 bases from J, the gap between germline ends came to 4 bases. The CDR3 has 10 amino acids. This chain's CDR3 is CASGPDTQYF. CDR3 sequence (DNA): TGTGCCAGCGGCCCAGATACGCAGTATTTT.

This rearrangement joins TRBV4-1 to TRBJ2-5, with 9 nucleotides matching TRBD1. The J call may be wrong; the DNA end is better matched by TRBJ2-7. This CDR3 is 14 amino acids long. The germline gives CDR1 MGHRA, CDR2 YSYEKL. CDR3 DNA sequence: TGCGCCAGCAGCCATCCGGGACAGGGCTACGAGCAGTACTTC. The encoded protein is CASSHPGQGYEQYF.

The CDR3, as DNA: TGTGCCAGCAGTCAACCTCGGCAGGGAGGCTACACCTTC. It yields the protein CASSQPRQGGYTF. V is TRBV28 and J is TRBJ1-2; D is perhaps TRBD1 (5 bases). Germline V gene sequence: CDR1 MDHEN, CDR2 SYDVKM. The CDR3 is 13 amino acids. V lost 5 bases and J lost 8, with 15 bases in between.

The CDR3 DNA is TGTGCCAGCAGGCTAGCTAGCGGCGTTAGGCACGAGCAGTACTTC. Its protein is CASRLASGVRHEQYF. The genes are TRBV6-1 and TRBJ2-7; TRBD2 agrees at 7 bases. The V and J ends lost 6 bases and 5 bases, in that order; junction bases with no gene match: 13. The germline V gene encodes CDR1 MNHNS and CDR2 SASEGT. The CDR3 consists of 15 residues.

This rearrangement joins TRBV19 to TRBJ2-2; no clear D. Trimming cost V 7 bases and J 7 bases, with 10 bases left between them. This CDR3 spans 12 amino acids. CDR1 is LNHDA, CDR2 SQIVND, per germline (reference sequence). The CDR3 loop reads CASKSWSGELFF. CDR3 DNA: TGTGCCAGTAAGAGTTGGAGCGGGGAGCTGTTTTTT.

The chain links TRBV5-1 to TRBJ1-5, with D maybe TRBD1 (5 bases). Looked up from germline, CDR1 is SGHRS and CDR2 is YFSETQ. Trimming took off 0 bases at V and 5 bases at J, with 9 bases between the two ends. This CDR3 is built from 14 residues. In nucleotides, the CDR3 is TGCGCCAGCAGCTTGGAAGGGGCCGATCAGCCCCAGCATTTT. This translates into CASSLEGADQPQHF.

The rearrangement uses TRBV30 and TRBJ1-1; 8 bases are a match to TRBD1. The germline gives CDR1 GTSNPN, CDR2 SVGIG (reference sequence). J gave up 2 bases and V 5 bases, and 4 bases lay outside the gene matches. The CDR3 consists of 13 residues. DNA for the CDR3: TGTGCCTGGGACAGGGGACTCAACACTGAAGCTTTCTTT. Its protein product is CAWDRGLNTEAFF. Supplemented by reference TRBV30 and TRBJ1-1, the full variable domain reads SQTIHQWPATLVQPVGSPLSLECTVEGTSNPNLYWYRQAAGRGLQLLFYSVGIGQISSEVPQNLSASRPQDRQFILSSKKLLLSDSGFYLCAWDRGLNTEAFFGQGTRLTVV.

This rearrangement joins TRBV5-4 to TRBJ2-7, with D possibly being TRBD1 (5 bases). Germline assignment: CDR1 SGHNT and CDR2 YYREEE (reference sequence). Trimming shortened V by 0 bases and J by 4 bases, and 8 bases separated the two germline ends. This CDR3 contains 13 residues. CDR3 sequence: CASSLDRQYEQYF. DNA for the CDR3: TGTGCCAGCAGCTTGGACAGACAGTACGAGCAGTACTTC.